Following are 14 T cell receptor beta chains from one sample sequenced in a study of blood T cell repertoires in COVID-19. The assay was immunoSEQ multiplex PCR, and TCRdb's table has in-frame clones only and misses some. The table shows about 200,000 clones, with 80% to 90% occurring only once. Specimen: peripheral blood. These receptors were taken from a human donor with active or convalescent COVID-19. The donor label of this sample is uncertain.

This sequence joins TRBV18 and TRBJ2-1, with TRBD2 matching 7 bases. Germline CDR1 KGHSH, CDR2 LQKENI. The CDR3 consists of 16 residues. Trimming removed 3 bases from V and 0 bases from J; junction bases left unmatched: 5. CDR3 region: CASSPDQRGSYNEQFF. The CDR3 coding sequence is TGTGCCAGCTCACCGGACCAGCGGGGCTCCTACAATGAGCAGTTCTTC.

The chain carries TRBV18 and TRBJ2-5; possibly TRBD2 for D (6 bases). V was trimmed by 0 bases and J by 5 bases, leaving 13 bases between them. The CDR3 length is 15 residues. Germline V gene lookup returns CDR1 KGHSH and CDR2 LQKENI. This chain's CDR3 is CASSPPGGTRETQYF. CDR3 nucleotide sequence: TGTGCCAGCTCACCACCGGGCGGGACGAGGGAGACCCAGTACTTC.

CDR3 amino acids: CASSVGPGQVSPRTNEKLFF. CDR3 bases: TGTGCCAGCAGCGTAGGTCCAGGACAGGTGTCACCCAGAACTAATGAAAAACTGTTTTTT. The chain uses TRBV9 and TRBJ1-4, with TRBD1 identical over 7 bases. The CDR3 spans 20 residues. Losses at the gene ends were 0 bases for V and 1 base for J; bases not matched to a gene: 15. Germline assignment: CDR1 SGDLS and CDR2 YYNGEE.

V usage is TRBV27 and J usage is TRBJ2-7; 11 bases are shared with TRBD1. After removal of 4 bases from V and 4 bases from J, the junction contained 3 bases not matched to a gene. The CDR3 spans 14 residues. Germline CDR1 and CDR2: MNHEY and SMNVEV (reference sequence). CDR3 bases: TGTGCCAGCAGTTGGGGGACAGGGGGTTACGAGCAGTACTTC. Its protein product is CASSWGTGGYEQYF.

The CDR3 is CASGSTGELFF. CDR3 DNA: TGTGCCAGCGGGAGCACCGGGGAGCTGTTTTTT. The chain links TRBV7-3 to TRBJ2-2; a possible D gene is TRBD2 (5 bases). The CDR3 is made up of 11 amino acids. Germline V CDR1 and CDR2: SGHTA, FQGTGA. Trimming pared 8 bases from V and 4 bases from J, leaving 5 bases between.

This sequence joins TRBV3-1 (or the pseudogene TRBV3-2) and TRBJ2-2; no clear D gene. The germline CDR1 and CDR2 sequences are LGHDT and YNNKEL (reference sequence). V dropped 0 bases and J dropped 5 bases, with 16 bases sitting between them. The CDR3 runs to 17 residues. The CDR3 DNA follows: TGTGCCAGCAGCCAAGATCCAGGATCAATCTTGACCGGGGAGCTGTTTTTT. It is translated as CASSQDPGSILTGELFF.

V usage is TRBV27 and J usage is TRBJ1-1; a possible D gene is TRBD1 (5 bases). With 2 bases removed from V and 4 bases from J, the gap between germline ends came to 14 bases. The CDR3 loop spans 15 amino acids. Germline assignment: CDR1 MNHEY and CDR2 SMNVEV (reference sequence). CDR3 in DNA: TGTGCCAGCAGTTTAACAGGACGCCAGGCCACTGAAGCTTTCTTT. Translating gives CASSLTGRQATEAFF.

The V and J genes are TRBV2 and TRBJ1-6; TRBD1 agrees at 8 bases. The trim removed 4 bases at V and 16 bases at J, leaving 12 bases unmatched. The length of the CDR3 is 14 residues. Germline lookup yields CDR1 SNHLY and CDR2 FYNNEI. CDR3 DNA: TGTGCCAGCAGTGGAAGATCCTCGGACAGGGAGCTCCACTTT. Its protein product is CASSGRSSDRELHF.

This clone was observed a handful of times. J is TRBJ1-2 and V is TRBV5-4; maybe TRBD1 (6 bases). The V gene's germline CDR1 is SGHNT and CDR2 YYREEE (reference sequence). CDR3 size: 14 residues. The V gene lost 2 bases and the J gene lost 5 bases, with 13 bases spanning the gap. This CDR3 is CASSLPTGDYGYTF. In nucleotides, the CDR3 is TGTGCCAGCAGCTTACCGACAGGCGATTATGGCTACACCTTC.

The CDR3 spells CASSQSGGGISTDTQYF. The CDR3 nucleotides read TGTGCCAGCAGCCAAAGCGGAGGGGGCATCAGCACAGATACGCAGTATTTT. V usage is TRBV4-2 and J usage is TRBJ2-3, with D possibly matching TRBD1 (7 bases). Between the trimmed V and J ends, which lost 2 bases and 0 bases, there was a span of 15 bases. Germline V lookup: CDR1 LGHNA, CDR2 YNFKEQ. The CDR3 is 17 amino acids.

The J gene is TRBJ2-1, the V gene TRBV15; 7 bases map to TRBD2. The CDR3 length is 16 residues. V was clipped by 0 bases and J by 2 bases; unmatched bases: 4. Per the germline V gene, CDR1 is LNHNV and CDR2 is YYDKDF (reference sequence). The CDR3 reads CATSRDYGGAYNEQFF. DNA of the CDR3: TGTGCCACCAGCAGAGATTATGGGGGGGCCTACAATGAGCAGTTCTTC.

J is TRBJ2-2 and V is TRBV30, with unresolved D. V was shortened by 3 bases and J by 9 bases, with 8 bases between the two germline ends. The CDR3 length is 11 residues. Germline V gene lookup returns CDR1 GTSNPN and CDR2 SVGIG (reference sequence). The CDR3 is CAWSPVRELFF. CDR3 in DNA: TGTGCCTGGAGCCCCGTCCGGGAGCTGTTTTTT.

V usage is TRBV19 and J usage is TRBJ2-4; 7 bases fit TRBD2. Trimming removed 7 bases from V and 2 bases from J; junction bases left unmatched: 8. The length of the CDR3 is 15 residues. Germline V gives CDR1 LNHDA, CDR2 SQIVND (reference sequence). The CDR3 DNA is TGTGCCAGTACGTTCGGGGGGTTTTCCAAAAACATTCAGTACTTC. Translation gives CASTFGGFSKNIQYF. The variable domain in full, completed from reference TRBV19 and TRBJ2-4, reads DGGITQSPKYLFRKEGQNVTLSCEQNLNHDAMYWYRQDPGQGLRLIYYSQIVNDFQKGDIAEGYSVSREKKESFPLTVTSAQKNPTAFYLCASTFGGFSKNIQYFGAGTRLSVL.

The J gene is TRBJ1-2, the V gene TRBV30, with 12 bases matching TRBD1. J gave up 7 bases and V 2 bases, and 5 bases lay outside the gene matches. This CDR3 is 14 amino acids long. Germline CDR1 reads GTSNPN; CDR2 reads SVGIG (reference sequence). The CDR3 region is CAWSPGQGARGYTF. The CDR3 DNA sequence: TGTGCCTGGAGTCCGGGACAGGGGGCGCGTGGCTACACCTTC.